This TCR beta chain comes out of a study of T-cell memory formation after mild COVID-19. TCRdb reprocessed the 5' RACE reads with MiXCR, giving one entry per CDR3 protein. Found here are 200,000 to 250,000 distinct CDR3 sequences, 9% to 10% of them singletons; the top ten hold around 3.3%. The TCR sequence derives from a young man who had mild COVID-19 (a few samples of this study predate the infection). Cell type and time point are not known. The sequencing input was PBMCs or a T cell subset sorted from them (not recorded which).

The CDR3 DNA is TGTGCCAGCAGTCCCCCCTCCGGGTATTACGAGCAGTACTTC. Encoded protein: CASSPPSGYYEQYF. The chain links TRBV12-3 or TRBV12-4 to TRBJ2-7, with D unclear. The CDR3 consists of 14 residues. Trimming shortened V by 5 bases and J by 4 bases, and 15 bases separated the two germline ends.